This T cell receptor (beta chain) stems from a study of shared clonotypes between healthy human individuals. The method was immunoSEQ multiplex PCR; TCRdb's version includes in-frame clones alone and lacks a portion of them. This table has about 2.4 million clones, about 92% appearing once. V was cut by 5 bases and J by 7 bases, with 12 bases left in between. This CDR3 has 13 amino acids. Germline lookup yields CDR1 SGHTA and CDR2 FQGNSA. About this clone itself: Distinct nucleotide sequences in the sample also encode this CDR3.

CD4+ cell separation produced CD45RA+ naive and CD45RA-negative memory subsets. This TCR derives from a man aged 18 to 30 in good health. The sample was naive CD4+ T cells sorted from blood. Subset here: CD45RA+ positively selected. The V call is TRBV7-2, the J call TRBJ2-1, with a possible D match to TRBD1 (6 bases). The CDR3 loop is CASSLRRGNEQFF. Written as DNA, the CDR3 is TGTGCCAGCAGCCTAAGAAGGGGGAATGAGCAGTTCTTC.